The source of this TCR beta chain is a study of cytomegalovirus exposure and HLA in healthy donors. Study findings and constraints: Cytomegalovirus association was assigned to some 160 TCR beta chains.

On this clone itself: Its antigen is unknown.

The J segment lost 5 bases and the V segment lost 5 bases, leaving 13 bases of the junction unmatched. Germline values: CDR1 SGHKS, CDR2 YYEKEE (reference sequence). The CDR3 sequence is 15 residues long. The donors belonged to the approximately 120-subject validation cohort, separate from the roughly 720-subject first cohort. Repertoires were generated with immunoSEQ multiplex PCR, while TCRdb's copy carries only in-frame clones and drops some. This table holds about 110,000 clones, almost 96% found once. The source of this sequence is a woman younger than 35 in good health and CMV-seronegative. The specimen sequenced was PBMCs. The chain links TRBV5-5 to TRBJ2-7; 7 nucleotides align to TRBD1. DNA of the CDR3: TGTGCCAGCAGGTCTGGAGTGACAGGGACCCACGAGCAGTACTTC. Its protein product is CASRSGVTGTHEQYF.